The 20 T cell receptor beta chains in this list originate from one sample, sequenced in a study of T cells in Graves' hyperthyroidism and ophthalmopathy. Amplification of TCR beta CDR3 regions was performed using RNA transcripts as template. During a first-round RT-PCR of the TCR CDR3, the HTBI primer set was used. In TCRdb, the multiplex PCR reads were re-called with MiXCR into one record per CDR3 protein. The table includes 490,000 or so distinct CDR3 sequences, about 20% detected once. Sequencing was carried out using blood. These receptors came from a woman in her seventies with Graves' ophthalmopathy.

This clonotype showed up just a few times. This chain links TRBV2 with TRBJ2-3, with 7 bases fitting TRBD2. In germline, CDR1 is SNHLY, CDR2 FYNNEI. This CDR3 has 15 amino acids. J lost 2 bases, V lost 6 bases, and 8 bases had no gene match. CDR3 amino acids: CASSWGGSNTDTQYF. The CDR3 nucleotides read TGTGCCAGCAGCTGGGGGGGTAGTAACACAGATACGCAGTATTTT.

This clonotype occurred a few times. This chain links TRBV3-1 with TRBJ2-1; D may be TRBD2 (6 bases). The length of the CDR3 is 14 residues. Germline V lookup: CDR1 LGHDT, CDR2 YNNKEL (reference sequence). Trimming took 1 base from V and 7 from J, leaving 11 bases between them. CDR3 region: CASSQGGGLNEQFF. In nucleotides, the CDR3 is TGTGCCAGCAGCCAAGGAGGAGGGCTTAATGAGCAGTTCTTC.

The chain joins TRBV19 to TRBJ2-3, with 10 positions matching TRBD2. With V trimmed by 1 base and J by 6 bases, 7 bases remained unmatched. The CDR3 covers 16 residues. Germline V CDR1 and CDR2: LNHDA, SQIVND (reference sequence). CDR3 region: CASSIGPSGSPDTQYF. The DNA for the CDR3 is TGTGCCAGTAGTATAGGTCCTAGCGGGAGCCCGGATACGCAGTATTTT.

This clonotype came up a few times. The chain uses TRBV20-1 and TRBJ2-1; 9 positions match TRBD2. This CDR3 contains 16 residues. V lost 5 bases to trimming and J lost 4 bases; unmatched junction nucleotides: 12. Per germline, CDR1 DFQATT and CDR2 SNEGSKA (reference sequence). CDR3 sequence reads: CSASHLTSGSYNEQFF. CDR3 nucleotide sequence: TGCAGTGCTTCCCACCTAACTAGCGGGTCGTACAATGAGCAGTTCTTC.

This clonotype has ten or more counts. V usage is TRBV11-2 and J usage is TRBJ2-3; 8 bases map to TRBD2. J gave up 0 bases and V 4 bases, and 15 bases lay outside the gene matches. Germline CDR1 is SGHAT and CDR2 is FQNNGV. This CDR3 comprises 19 residues. CDR3 region: CASSSKKTSAISSTDTQYF. CDR3 bases: TGTGCCAGCAGCTCCAAGAAGACTAGCGCGATCTCTAGCACAGATACGCAGTATTTT.

V gene TRBV5-1 combines with J gene TRBJ2-1; TRBD2 agrees at 7 bases. The CDR3 extends over 15 amino acids. V lost 0 bases to trimming and J lost 8 bases; unmatched junction nucleotides: 8. Germline CDR1 and CDR2: SGHRS and YFSETQ. This CDR3 reads CASSLAGGSVYEQFF. The CDR3 DNA sequence: TGCGCCAGCAGCTTGGCCGGCGGGAGCGTTTATGAGCAGTTCTTC.

V gene TRBV6-1 combines with J gene TRBJ2-7, with TRBD1 matching 10 bases. Germline loops: CDR1 MNHNS, CDR2 SASEGT. The trim removed 8 bases at V and 1 base at J, leaving 17 bases unmatched. The CDR3 is 18 amino acids. The CDR3 region has the DNA TGTGCCAGCCCCGGGACAGGGGCGCAGGTGGGCCATTCCTACGAGCAGTACTTC. Protein product: CASPGTGAQVGHSYEQYF.

The chain couples TRBV20-1 to TRBJ2-1, with 11 bases that match TRBD1. Germline V gene lookup returns CDR1 DFQATT and CDR2 SNEGSKA (reference sequence). This CDR3 is built from 15 residues. The J segment lost 0 bases and the V segment lost 3 bases, leaving 1 base of the junction unmatched. CDR3 sequence (DNA): TGCAGTGCTAGGGGACAGGGGGGCTCCTACAATGAGCAGTTCTTC. Translation: CSARGQGGSYNEQFF.

The chain carries TRBV7-3 and TRBJ2-5; 7 bases fit TRBD1. The length of the CDR3 is 15 residues. V gave up 3 bases and J gave up 2 bases; unmatched junction bases: 6. Germline-derived CDR1 and CDR2 are SGHTA and FQGTGA. The DNA of the CDR3 is TGTGCCAGCAGCTTGGGGACAGCGAAGCAAGAGACCCAGTACTTC. As protein: CASSLGTAKQETQYF. Together with reference TRBV7-3 and TRBJ2-5, the CDR3 gives the full variable domain: GAGVSQTPSNKVTEKGKYVELRCDPISGHTALYWYRQSLGQGPEFLIYFQGTGAADDSGLPNDRFFAVRPEGSVSTLKIQRTERGDSAVYLCASSLGTAKQETQYFGPGTRLLVL.

This clonotype was seen just once. The J gene is TRBJ1-4, the V gene TRBV25-1; possible D gene TRBD1, 5 bases. This CDR3 contains 13 residues. Germline-derived CDR1 and CDR2 are MGHDK and SYGVNS. V lost 11 bases and J lost 5, with 15 bases in between. The CDR3 sequence: CASWGGTNEKLFF. The CDR3, as DNA: TGTGCCTCCTGGGGGGGGACGAATGAAAAACTGTTTTTT.

This clonotype was picked up many times. The chain is built from TRBV6-1 and TRBJ1-4; the D is unclear. With 10 bases removed from V and 4 bases from J, the gap between germline ends came to 13 bases. CDR1 and CDR2 (germline): MNHNS, SASEGT. This CDR3 comprises 13 residues. The CDR3, as DNA: TGTGCCACCACGGGAAGGCTTAATGAAAAACTGTTTTTT. It encodes CATTGRLNEKLFF.

This clonotype was seen ten or more times. The CDR3 loop reads CSAKDVRRVDEQFF. The DNA of the CDR3 is TGCAGTGCAAAGGACGTACGCAGGGTGGATGAGCAGTTCTTC. The V and J genes are TRBV20-1 and TRBJ2-1; a weak D match, TRBD1 (5 bases). CDR1 is DFQATT and CDR2 is SNEGSKA in the germline V gene (reference sequence). The CDR3 has 14 residues. The V and J ends lost 6 bases and 8 bases respectively, with 20 bases between them.

This clonotype was seen at least ten times. V usage is TRBV12-3 or TRBV12-4 and J usage is TRBJ2-3, with TRBD2 identical over 11 bases. With V trimmed by 7 bases and J by 8 bases, 14 bases remained unmatched. The CDR3 has 16 residues. CDR3 protein: CASTPTSGSGGGTQYF. As DNA, the CDR3 is TGTGCCAGCACTCCTACTAGCGGGAGCGGAGGAGGTACGCAGTATTTT.

This clonotype was recorded at least ten times. The rearrangement joins TRBV13 to TRBJ1-5, with D possibly TRBD1 on 5 matching bases. The V end was cut by 5 bases, the J end by 7 bases, with 9 bases between. The CDR3 loop spans 12 amino acids. CDR1 and CDR2 from the germline V gene are PRHDT and FYEKMQ (reference sequence). The CDR3 DNA reads as TGTGCCAGCAGCGTTCAGGGACAGCCCCAGCATTTT. Its translation is CASSVQGQPQHF.

V is TRBV7-2 and J is TRBJ2-7; 8 bases match TRBD2. V lost 5 bases and J lost 2; bases outside the gene matches: 8. The CDR3 spans 15 residues. Germline CDR1 SGHTA, CDR2 FQGNSA. CDR3 region: CASSPLAGTPYEQYF. CDR3 bases: TGTGCCAGCAGCCCCCTAGCGGGTACCCCCTACGAGCAGTACTTC.

The chain links TRBV14 to TRBJ2-1; 15 bases match TRBD2. Germline loops: CDR1 SGHDN, CDR2 FVKESK. The V segment lost 1 base and the J segment 6 bases; nucleotides outside the gene matches: 10. The CDR3 loop spans 19 amino acids. CDR3 loop: CASSQVAGLAGGVVNEQFF. CDR3 in DNA: TGTGCCAGCAGCCAAGTTGCGGGACTAGCGGGAGGTGTGGTCAATGAGCAGTTCTTC.

The chain carries TRBV6-1 and TRBJ2-3, with 8 bases matching TRBD2. CDR3 length: 16 residues. J gave up 1 base and V 1 base, and 4 bases lay outside the gene matches. In germline, CDR1 is MNHNS, CDR2 SASEGT. The CDR3 is CASSEGTGGRTDTQYF. The CDR3 DNA reads as TGTGCCAGCAGTGAAGGGACGGGGGGGCGCACAGATACGCAGTATTTT.

The chain carries TRBV9 and TRBJ2-1, with TRBD1 matching over 9 bases. The CDR3 spans 15 residues. With V trimmed by 3 bases and J by 8 bases, 9 bases remained unmatched. Per germline, CDR1 SGDLS and CDR2 YYNGEE. CDR3 sequence: CASSARDRVIDEQFF. Written as DNA, the CDR3 is TGTGCCAGCAGCGCGCGGGACAGGGTTATCGATGAGCAGTTCTTC. Full variable domain (outside the CDR3, taken from reference TRBV9 and TRBJ2-1): DSGVTQTPKHLITATGQRVTLRCSPRSGDLSVYWYQQSLDQGLQFLIQYYNGEERAKGNILERFSAQQFPDLHSELNLSSLELGDSALYFCASSARDRVIDEQFFGPGTRLTVL.

Worth noting for this clonotype: Since a much larger clone is just one base distant, this may be a read error. The rearrangement uses TRBV2 and TRBJ1-6, with D perhaps matching TRBD1 (5 bases). The germline V gene has CDR1 SNHLY and CDR2 FYNNEI. The CDR3 is 13 residues long. The CDR3: CASSVREGSPFHF. CDR3 sequence (DNA): TGTGCCAGCAGTGTCAGGGAGGGCTCACCCTTCCACTTT. Based on the CDR3 plus reference TRBV2 and TRBJ1-6, the full variable domain is EPEVTQTPSHQVTQMGQEVILRCVPISNHLYFYWYRQILGQKVEFLVSFYNNEISEKSEIFDDQFSVERPDGSNFTLKIRSTKLEDSAMYFCASSVREGSPFHFGNGTRLTVT.

A remark on this clonotype: The junction departs from germline at one end; a sequencing error may be responsible. The chain couples TRBV3-1 to TRBJ1-1, with 7 bases lining up with TRBD1. Germline lookup yields CDR1 LGHDT and CDR2 YNNKEL (reference sequence). The CDR3 has 14 amino acids. This chain's CDR3 is CASSPGTVNTGAFF. In DNA form, the CDR3 reads TGTGCCAGCAGCCCGGGGACAGTAAACACTGGAGCTTTCTTT.